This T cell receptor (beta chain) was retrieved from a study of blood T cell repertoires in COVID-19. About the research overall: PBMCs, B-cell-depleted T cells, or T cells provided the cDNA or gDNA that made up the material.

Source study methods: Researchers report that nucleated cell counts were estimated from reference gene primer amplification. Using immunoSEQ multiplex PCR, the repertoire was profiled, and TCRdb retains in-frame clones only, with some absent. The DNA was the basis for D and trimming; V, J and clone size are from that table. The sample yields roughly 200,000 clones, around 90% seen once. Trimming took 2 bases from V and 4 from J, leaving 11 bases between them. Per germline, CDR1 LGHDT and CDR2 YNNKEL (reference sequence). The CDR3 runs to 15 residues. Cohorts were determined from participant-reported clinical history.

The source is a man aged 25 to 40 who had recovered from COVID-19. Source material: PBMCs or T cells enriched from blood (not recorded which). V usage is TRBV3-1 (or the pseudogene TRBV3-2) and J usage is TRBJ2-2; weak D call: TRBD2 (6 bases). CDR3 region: CASSQLSGSTGELFF. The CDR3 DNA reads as TGTGCCAGCAGCCAACTGAGCGGGTCCACCGGGGAGCTGTTTTTT.